Listed below are T cell receptor beta chains from one sample, sequenced in a study of T cells of healthy individuals. TCRdb reprocessed the 5' RACE reads with MiXCR, giving one entry per CDR3 protein. Of around 63,000 distinct CDR3 sequences listed, 15% to 20% are singletons. All receptors come from a human donor in good health. The CDR3 runs from the conserved cysteine through the conserved F or W. D genes are given only for firm matches. Only some rows state a clone size, as once, few, many or a class for expanded clones.

clone size: many; J gene: TRBJ2-7; V gene: TRBV10-3; D gene: .; CDR3 length: 10; CDR3 protein: CARLPTVVDF; CDR3 DNA: TGTGCCAGACTTCCGACGGTCGTTGACTTC
clone size: many; J gene: TRBJ2-1; V gene: TRBV29-1; D gene: TRBD2; CDR3 length: 15; CDR3 protein: CSVLLGEGRNNEQFF; CDR3 DNA: TGCAGCGTTCTATTGGGGGAGGGCCGGAACAATGAGCAGTTCTTC
clone size: many; J gene: TRBJ1-6; V gene: TRBV2; D gene: .; CDR3 length: 16; CDR3 protein: CASSEFGVMNNSPLHF; CDR3 DNA: TGTGCCAGCAGTGAGTTTGGGGTTATGAATAATTCACCCCTCCACTTT
clone size: .; J gene: TRBJ1-1; V gene: TRBV2; D gene: TRBD1; CDR3 length: 15; CDR3 protein: CASTLTGGVGTEAFF; CDR3 DNA: TGTGCCAGCACCCTGACAGGGGGCGTTGGCACTGAAGCTTTCTTT
clone size: .; J gene: TRBJ2-7; V gene: TRBV25-1; D gene: TRBD2; CDR3 length: 15; CDR3 protein: CASSEGGFDLNEQYF; CDR3 DNA: TGTGCCAGCAGTGAGGGGGGGTTCGATCTCAACGAGCAGTACTTC
clone size: .; J gene: TRBJ2-7; V gene: TRBV10-3; D gene: TRBD1; CDR3 length: 17; CDR3 protein: CAITRGTGGVGSYEQYF; CDR3 DNA: TGTGCCATCACCAGGGGGACAGGGGGCGTCGGGTCCTACGAGCAGTACTTC
clone size: few; J gene: TRBJ1-3; V gene: TRBV28; D gene: .; CDR3 length: 15; CDR3 protein: CASSSSRVSGNTIYF; CDR3 DNA: TGTGCCAGCAGTTCCTCCCGCGTCTCTGGAAACACCATATATTTT
clone size: many; J gene: TRBJ1-5; V gene: TRBV7-3; D gene: .; CDR3 length: 13; CDR3 protein: CASSSGPHQPQHF; CDR3 DNA: TGTGCCAGCAGCTCCGGGCCGCATCAGCCCCAGCATTTT
clone size: .; J gene: TRBJ2-3; V gene: TRBV6-6; D gene: TRBD1; CDR3 length: 16; CDR3 protein: CASSYSSRGQEDTQYF; CDR3 DNA: TGTGCCAGCAGTTACTCGTCCAGGGGGCAGGAGGATACGCAGTATTTT
clone size: .; J gene: TRBJ2-7; V gene: TRBV27; D gene: .; CDR3 length: 14; CDR3 protein: CASSSSLAPYEQYF; CDR3 DNA: TGTGCCAGCAGTTCCTCCCTCGCTCCCTACGAGCAGTACTTC
clone size: many; J gene: TRBJ2-3; V gene: TRBV7-2; D gene: .; CDR3 length: 14; CDR3 protein: CASSLDRLTDTQYF; CDR3 DNA: TGTGCCAGCAGCTTAGACCGACTCACAGATACGCAGTATTTT
clone size: few; J gene: TRBJ2-1; V gene: TRBV6-2/TRBV6-3; D gene: TRBD2; CDR3 length: 15; CDR3 protein: CASIPGLAGKNEQFF; CDR3 DNA: TGTGCCAGCATTCCGGGACTAGCGGGGAAAAATGAGCAGTTCTTC
clone size: .; J gene: TRBJ2-3; V gene: TRBV7-9; D gene: TRBD2; CDR3 length: 18; CDR3 protein: CASSHGETSGPWADTQYF; CDR3 DNA: TGTGCCAGCAGCCATGGGGAGACTAGCGGGCCTTGGGCAGATACGCAGTATTTT
clone size: .; J gene: TRBJ2-3; V gene: TRBV20-1; D gene: TRBD2; CDR3 length: 15; CDR3 protein: CSAGTGTSVPDTQYF; CDR3 DNA: TGCAGTGCCGGTACCGGGACTAGCGTCCCAGATACGCAGTATTTT
clone size: once; J gene: TRBJ2-3; V gene: TRBV5-1; D gene: .; CDR3 length: 18; CDR3 protein: CASSRGPLTSRSIDTQYF; CDR3 DNA: TGCGCCAGCAGCCGAGGACCCCTGACTAGTAGGTCGATAGATACGCAGTATTTT
clone size: few; J gene: TRBJ2-1; V gene: TRBV20-1; D gene: TRBD2; CDR3 length: 17; CDR3 protein: CSARGLAGGTRNNEQFF; CDR3 DNA: TGCAGTGCTAGAGGGCTAGCGGGAGGAACGAGGAACAATGAGCAGTTCTTC
clone size: few; J gene: TRBJ1-4; V gene: TRBV20-1; D gene: TRBD1; CDR3 length: 15; CDR3 protein: CSARDPGTGGRKLFF; CDR3 DNA: TGCAGTGCTAGAGATCCCGGGACAGGGGGCCGAAAACTGTTTTTT
clone size: few; J gene: TRBJ1-2; V gene: TRBV5-1; D gene: .; CDR3 length: 15; CDR3 protein: CASSPQGSTHYGYTF; CDR3 DNA: TGCGCCAGCAGCCCCCAGGGCTCGACCCACTATGGCTACACCTTC
clone size: many; J gene: TRBJ2-3; V gene: TRBV7-3; D gene: TRBD2; CDR3 length: 12; CDR3 protein: CASSLPSGSLYF; CDR3 DNA: TGTGCCAGCAGCTTACCCAGCGGGAGTCTCTATTTT
clone size: .; J gene: TRBJ2-3; V gene: TRBV7-3; D gene: .; CDR3 length: 14; CDR3 protein: CASSLGVDPDTQYF; CDR3 DNA: TGTGCCAGCAGCCTAGGGGTAGACCCAGATACGCAGTATTTT
clone size: many; J gene: TRBJ2-1; V gene: TRBV20-1; D gene: TRBD2; CDR3 length: 17; CDR3 protein: CSARPGLAARSGNEQFF; CDR3 DNA: TGCAGTGCTAGACCGGGACTAGCAGCCCGAAGTGGCAATGAGCAGTTCTTC
clone size: few; J gene: TRBJ1-1; V gene: TRBV24-1; D gene: .; CDR3 length: 12; CDR3 protein: CATSDTQGPAFF; CDR3 DNA: TGTGCCACCAGTGATACGCAGGGTCCAGCTTTCTTT
clone size: few; J gene: TRBJ2-7; V gene: TRBV7-9; D gene: .; CDR3 length: 16; CDR3 protein: CASSLALMGDSYEQYF; CDR3 DNA: TGTGCCAGCAGCTTAGCGTTAATGGGGGACTCCTACGAGCAGTACTTC
clone size: few; J gene: TRBJ2-7; V gene: TRBV7-6; D gene: TRBD1; CDR3 length: 13; CDR3 protein: CASSPGQTYEQYF; CDR3 DNA: TGTGCCAGCAGCCCGGGACAGACCTACGAGCAGTACTTC
clone size: few; J gene: TRBJ2-7; V gene: TRBV3-1; D gene: .; CDR3 length: 12; CDR3 protein: CASSWESGEQYF; CDR3 DNA: TGTGCCAGCAGCTGGGAATCCGGCGAGCAGTACTTC
clone size: few; J gene: TRBJ2-7; V gene: TRBV6-2/TRBV6-3; D gene: TRBD2; CDR3 length: 15; CDR3 protein: CASSYLAGEGYEQYF; CDR3 DNA: TGTGCCAGCAGTTACTTAGCGGGAGAAGGATACGAGCAGTACTTC
clone size: .; J gene: TRBJ2-5; V gene: TRBV3-1; D gene: .; CDR3 length: 16; CDR3 protein: CASSLSQREGAETQYF; CDR3 DNA: TGTGCCAGCAGCCTTTCCCAGAGGGAAGGGGCAGAGACCCAGTACTTC
clone size: few; J gene: TRBJ2-5; V gene: TRBV9; D gene: .; CDR3 length: 14; CDR3 protein: CASSVEGGKETQYF; CDR3 DNA: TGTGCCAGCAGCGTAGAAGGAGGAAAAGAGACCCAGTACTTC
clone size: few; J gene: TRBJ1-1; V gene: TRBV28; D gene: .; CDR3 length: 12; CDR3 protein: CASSLHQGRAFF; CDR3 DNA: TGTGCCAGCAGTTTGCACCAGGGTAGAGCTTTCTTT
clone size: .; J gene: TRBJ2-1; V gene: TRBV7-2; D gene: .; CDR3 length: 15; CDR3 protein: CASSFSGLSYNEQFF; CDR3 DNA: TGTGCCAGCAGCTTTAGCGGACTTTCCTACAATGAGCAGTTCTTC
clone size: many; J gene: TRBJ2-3; V gene: TRBV25-1; D gene: .; CDR3 length: 16; CDR3 protein: CASSEALGMVTDTQYF; CDR3 DNA: TGTGCCAGCAGTGAAGCCCTGGGAATGGTCACAGATACGCAGTATTTT
clone size: many; J gene: TRBJ2-5; V gene: TRBV3-1; D gene: .; CDR3 length: 12; CDR3 protein: CASSRLQETQYF; CDR3 DNA: TGTGCCAGCAGCCGACTACAAGAGACCCAGTACTTC
clone size: many; J gene: TRBJ1-5; V gene: TRBV6-6; D gene: .; CDR3 length: 15; CDR3 protein: CASSYWDHSRGPQHF; CDR3 DNA: TGTGCCAGCAGTTACTGGGATCACTCTAGAGGGCCCCAGCATTTT
clone size: many; J gene: TRBJ1-2; V gene: TRBV12-3/TRBV12-4; D gene: TRBD1; CDR3 length: 14; CDR3 protein: CASSSAGTGISYTF; CDR3 DNA: TGTGCCAGCAGTTCCGCCGGGACAGGGATTAGCTACACCTTC
clone size: few; J gene: TRBJ2-3; V gene: TRBV6-5; D gene: .; CDR3 length: 15; CDR3 protein: CASSSRDPEGDTQYF; CDR3 DNA: TGTGCCAGCAGTAGTAGGGACCCGGAGGGGGATACGCAGTATTTT
clone size: few; J gene: TRBJ1-1; V gene: TRBV24-1; D gene: .; CDR3 length: 9; CDR3 protein: CAQTREAFF; CDR3 DNA: TGTGCCCAAACTCGGGAGGCTTTCTTT
clone size: .; J gene: TRBJ2-1; V gene: TRBV12-3/TRBV12-4; D gene: .; CDR3 length: 16; CDR3 protein: CASSTQGTHSYNEQFF; CDR3 DNA: TGTGCCAGCAGTACACAAGGGACTCACTCCTACAATGAGCAGTTCTTC
clone size: many; J gene: TRBJ2-5; V gene: TRBV18; D gene: .; CDR3 length: 15; CDR3 protein: CASSPSFFEGKTQYF; CDR3 DNA: TGTGCCAGCTCACCGTCTTTCTTTGAGGGAAAGACCCAGTACTTC
clone size: many; J gene: TRBJ2-1; V gene: TRBV7-9; D gene: .; CDR3 length: 15; CDR3 protein: CASSIGGQIYNEQFF; CDR3 DNA: TGTGCCAGCAGCATCGGCGGACAGATCTACAATGAGCAGTTCTTC
clone size: .; J gene: TRBJ2-1; V gene: TRBV3-1; D gene: .; CDR3 length: 15; CDR3 protein: CASSQDLSPFNEQFF; CDR3 DNA: TGTGCCAGCAGCCAAGATCTGAGCCCATTCAATGAGCAGTTCTTC
clone size: .; J gene: TRBJ2-5; V gene: TRBV18; D gene: TRBD2; CDR3 length: 14; CDR3 protein: CASSPLAGEETQYF; CDR3 DNA: TGTGCCAGCTCACCCCTAGCGGGGGAGGAGACCCAGTACTTC
clone size: .; J gene: TRBJ2-1; V gene: TRBV5-1; D gene: TRBD2; CDR3 length: 15; CDR3 protein: CASSLGRGDYNEQFF; CDR3 DNA: TGCGCCAGCAGCTTGGGGCGGGGGGATTACAATGAGCAGTTCTTC
clone size: .; J gene: TRBJ1-3; V gene: TRBV11-1; D gene: .; CDR3 length: 16; CDR3 protein: CASSPPGGLSENTIYF; CDR3 DNA: TGTGCCAGCAGCCCTCCCGGAGGTCTCTCTGAAAACACCATATATTTT
clone size: .; J gene: TRBJ2-1; V gene: TRBV6-2/TRBV6-3; D gene: .; CDR3 length: 14; CDR3 protein: CASKSFGSGYEQFF; CDR3 DNA: TGTGCCAGCAAGAGTTTCGGCTCAGGCTATGAGCAGTTCTTC
clone size: many; J gene: TRBJ2-3; V gene: TRBV29-1; D gene: TRBD2; CDR3 length: 17; CDR3 protein: CSASGTSGKPSTDTQYF; CDR3 DNA: TGCAGCGCCTCAGGGACTAGCGGAAAGCCTAGCACAGATACGCAGTATTTT
clone size: .; J gene: TRBJ2-7; V gene: TRBV7-6; D gene: .; CDR3 length: 13; CDR3 protein: CASSPGPNYEQYF; CDR3 DNA: TGTGCCAGCAGCCCGGGTCCAAACTACGAGCAGTACTTC
clone size: .; J gene: TRBJ2-3; V gene: TRBV20-1; D gene: .; CDR3 length: 14; CDR3 protein: CSARAGTQSVGQYF; CDR3 DNA: TGCAGTGCTAGAGCCGGGACCCAGTCGGTGGGTCAGTATTTT
clone size: .; J gene: TRBJ1-4; V gene: TRBV28; D gene: TRBD1; CDR3 length: 19; CDR3 protein: CASSQRWWTGALVNEKLFF; CDR3 DNA: TGTGCCAGCAGTCAGCGGTGGTGGACAGGGGCGTTAGTTAATGAAAAACTGTTTTTT
clone size: .; J gene: TRBJ2-7; V gene: TRBV2; D gene: TRBD1; CDR3 length: 15; CDR3 protein: CASSPGTGLGYEQYF; CDR3 DNA: TGTGCCAGCAGTCCCGGGACAGGGTTGGGCTACGAGCAGTACTTC
clone size: many; J gene: TRBJ2-1; V gene: TRBV29-1; D gene: .; CDR3 length: 13; CDR3 protein: CSVAGTDYNEQFF; CDR3 DNA: TGCAGCGTTGCGGGAACAGACTACAATGAGCAGTTCTTC
clone size: .; J gene: TRBJ2-1; V gene: TRBV7-8; D gene: .; CDR3 length: 13; CDR3 protein: CASSARTSNEQFF; CDR3 DNA: TGTGCCAGCAGTGCTCGCACTAGCAATGAGCAGTTCTTC
clone size: .; J gene: TRBJ2-2; V gene: TRBV6-5; D gene: .; CDR3 length: 14; CDR3 protein: CASPRGVWTGELFF; CDR3 DNA: TGTGCCAGCCCTCGTGGGGTTTGGACCGGGGAGCTGTTTTTT
clone size: .; J gene: TRBJ2-3; V gene: TRBV2; D gene: .; CDR3 length: 12; CDR3 protein: CASSADTDTQYF; CDR3 DNA: TGTGCCAGCAGTGCTGACACAGATACGCAGTATTTT
clone size: .; J gene: TRBJ2-3; V gene: TRBV7-3; D gene: TRBD1; CDR3 length: 13; CDR3 protein: CASSPQGADTQYF; CDR3 DNA: TGTGCCAGCAGCCCTCAGGGGGCAGATACGCAGTATTTT
clone size: few; J gene: TRBJ2-3; V gene: TRBV20-1; D gene: TRBD2; CDR3 length: 15; CDR3 protein: CSAPRGGLGTDTQYF; CDR3 DNA: TGCAGTGCGCCTCGGGGGGGCCTGGGCACAGATACGCAGTATTTT
clone size: few; J gene: TRBJ2-1; V gene: TRBV28; D gene: TRBD2; CDR3 length: 16; CDR3 protein: CASSTTSGDSYNEQFF; CDR3 DNA: TGTGCCAGCAGTACCACTAGCGGAGACTCCTACAATGAGCAGTTCTTC
clone size: few; J gene: TRBJ2-5; V gene: TRBV7-9; D gene: TRBD1; CDR3 length: 15; CDR3 protein: CASNPGQGIQGTQYF; CDR3 DNA: TGTGCCAGCAACCCGGGACAGGGTATACAGGGGACCCAGTACTTC